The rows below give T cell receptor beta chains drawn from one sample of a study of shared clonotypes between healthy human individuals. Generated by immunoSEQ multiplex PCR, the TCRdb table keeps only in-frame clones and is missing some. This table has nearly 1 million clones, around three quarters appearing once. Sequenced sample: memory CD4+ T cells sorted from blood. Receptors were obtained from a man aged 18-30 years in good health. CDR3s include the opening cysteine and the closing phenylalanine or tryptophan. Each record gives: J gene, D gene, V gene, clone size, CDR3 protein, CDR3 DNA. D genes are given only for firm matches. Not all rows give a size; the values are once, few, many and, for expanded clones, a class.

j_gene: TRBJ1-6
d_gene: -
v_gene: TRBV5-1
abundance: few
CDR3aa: CASSPSRLGYNSPLHF
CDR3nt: TGCGCCAGCAGCCCTAGTCGTCTAGGCTATAATTCACCCCTCCACTTT

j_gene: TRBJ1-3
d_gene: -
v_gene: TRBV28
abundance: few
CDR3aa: CASSLNRPSAGNTIYF
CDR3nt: TGTGCCAGCAGTTTAAATCGTCCAAGTGCTGGAAACACCATATATTTT

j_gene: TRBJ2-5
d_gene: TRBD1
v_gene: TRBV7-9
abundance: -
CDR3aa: CASSETQGAETQYF
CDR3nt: TGTGCCAGCAGCGAGACTCAGGGGGCGGAGACCCAGTACTTC

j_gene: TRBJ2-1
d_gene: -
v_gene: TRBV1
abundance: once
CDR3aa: CTSSRLAGGPSPRNEQFF
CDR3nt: TGCACCAGCAGCCGGCTAGCGGGAGGGCCCTCTCCTCGCAATGAGCAGTTCTTC

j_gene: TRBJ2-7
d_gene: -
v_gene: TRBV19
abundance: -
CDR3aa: CASSAQGYKSYEQYF
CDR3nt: TGTGCCAGTAGTGCACAGGGATATAAGTCCTACGAGCAGTACTTC

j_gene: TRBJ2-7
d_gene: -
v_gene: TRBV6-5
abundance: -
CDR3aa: CASSYPSRVRHGEQYF
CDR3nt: TGTGCCAGCAGTTACCCCTCCAGGGTTCGGCATGGCGAGCAGTACTTC

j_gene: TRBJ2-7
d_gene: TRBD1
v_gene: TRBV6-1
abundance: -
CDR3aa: CASSEPGGASYEQYF
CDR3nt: TGTGCCAGCAGTGAACCAGGGGGCGCCTCCTACGAGCAGTACTTC

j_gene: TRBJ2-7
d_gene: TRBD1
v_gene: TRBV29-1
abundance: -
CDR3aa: CSVFDRGEQYF
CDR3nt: TGCAGCGTTTTCGACAGGGGCGAGCAGTACTTC

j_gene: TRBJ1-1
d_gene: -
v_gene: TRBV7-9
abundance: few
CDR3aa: CASSSQGTEAFF
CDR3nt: TGTGCCAGCAGCTCGCAGGGCACTGAAGCTTTCTTT

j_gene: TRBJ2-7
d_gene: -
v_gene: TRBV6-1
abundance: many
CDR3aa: CASAYEGSYEQYF
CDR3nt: TGTGCCAGCGCCTATGAAGGCTCCTACGAGCAGTACTTC

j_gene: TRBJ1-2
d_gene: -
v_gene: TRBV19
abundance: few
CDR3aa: CASSRPAFENGYTF
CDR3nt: TGTGCCAGTAGTCGGCCGGCCTTTGAGAATGGCTACACCTTC

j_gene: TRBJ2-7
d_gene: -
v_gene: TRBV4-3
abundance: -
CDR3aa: CASSQDPGGTYEQYF
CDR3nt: TGCGCCAGCAGCCAAGATCCAGGGGGGACCTACGAGCAGTACTTC

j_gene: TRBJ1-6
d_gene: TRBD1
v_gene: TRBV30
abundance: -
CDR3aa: CAWEGQTNSPLHF
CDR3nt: TGTGCCTGGGAGGGACAGACAAATTCACCCCTCCACTTT

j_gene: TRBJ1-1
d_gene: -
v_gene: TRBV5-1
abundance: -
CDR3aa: CASRLDLNTEAFF
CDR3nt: TGCGCCAGCAGATTGGACCTGAACACTGAAGCTTTCTTT

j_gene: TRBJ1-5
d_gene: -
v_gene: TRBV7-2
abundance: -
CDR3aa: CASSSRSDQPQHF
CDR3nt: TGTGCCAGCAGCTCCAGAAGTGATCAGCCCCAGCATTTT

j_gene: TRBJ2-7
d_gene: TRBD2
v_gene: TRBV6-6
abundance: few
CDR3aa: CATEGSGRGVEQYF
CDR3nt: TGTGCCACGGAAGGATCGGGGCGGGGGGTCGAGCAGTACTTC

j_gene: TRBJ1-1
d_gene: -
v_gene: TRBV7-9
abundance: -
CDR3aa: CASWGARGRTEAFF
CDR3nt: TGTGCCAGCTGGGGGGCCAGGGGTCGCACTGAAGCTTTCTTT

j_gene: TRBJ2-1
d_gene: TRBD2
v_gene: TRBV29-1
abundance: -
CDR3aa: CSVGTSGRAGEQFF
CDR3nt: TGCAGCGTCGGGACTAGCGGGAGGGCGGGGGAGCAGTTCTTC

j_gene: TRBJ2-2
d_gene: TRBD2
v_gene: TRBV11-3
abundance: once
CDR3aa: CASSYSGGNTGELFF
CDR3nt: TGTGCCAGCAGCTATAGCGGGGGTAACACCGGGGAGCTGTTTTTT

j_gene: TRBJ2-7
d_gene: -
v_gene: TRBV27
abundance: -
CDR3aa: CASSFLIGSYEQYF
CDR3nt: TGTGCCAGCAGTTTCCTTATTGGCTCCTACGAGCAGTACTTC

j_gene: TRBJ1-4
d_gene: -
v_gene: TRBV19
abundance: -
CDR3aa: CASSITSGKLFF
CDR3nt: TGTGCCAGTAGTATTACCAGTGGGAAACTGTTTTTT

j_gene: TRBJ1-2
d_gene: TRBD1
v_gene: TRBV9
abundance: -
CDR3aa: CASSVGDRAPNYGYTF
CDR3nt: TGTGCCAGCAGCGTAGGCGACAGGGCACCGAACTATGGCTACACCTTC

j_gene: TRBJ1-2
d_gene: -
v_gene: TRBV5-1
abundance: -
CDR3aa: CASSLDGGGGYTF
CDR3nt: TGCGCCAGCAGCTTGGACGGTGGAGGGGGCTACACCTTC

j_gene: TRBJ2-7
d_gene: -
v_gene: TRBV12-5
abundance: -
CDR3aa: CASGRIRVPGLEQYF
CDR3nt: TGTGCTAGTGGACGAATCCGGGTCCCTGGCCTCGAGCAGTACTTC

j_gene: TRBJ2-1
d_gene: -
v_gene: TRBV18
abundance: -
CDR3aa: CASSPSGQGPYNEQFF
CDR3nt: TGTGCCAGCTCACCGTCCGGGCAGGGGCCCTACAATGAGCAGTTCTTC

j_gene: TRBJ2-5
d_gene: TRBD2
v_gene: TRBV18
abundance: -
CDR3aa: CASSLLAGEGAQYF
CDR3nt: TGTGCCAGCTCATTACTAGCGGGGGAAGGAGCCCAGTACTTC

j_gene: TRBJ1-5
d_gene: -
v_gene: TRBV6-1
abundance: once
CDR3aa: CASSEGDGYQPQHF
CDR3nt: TGTGCCAGCAGTGAAGGGGACGGTTATCAGCCCCAGCATTTT

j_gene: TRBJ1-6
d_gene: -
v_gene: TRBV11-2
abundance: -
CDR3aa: CASSHPGDSPLHF
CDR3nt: TGTGCCAGCAGCCACCCAGGGGATTCACCCCTCCACTTT

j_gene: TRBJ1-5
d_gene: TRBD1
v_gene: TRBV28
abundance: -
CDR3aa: CASSYGTGADQPQHF
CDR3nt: TGTGCCAGCAGTTACGGGACAGGGGCGGATCAGCCCCAGCATTTT

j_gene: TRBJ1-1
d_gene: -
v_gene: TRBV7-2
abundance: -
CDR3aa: CASSLRGQPPNTEAFF
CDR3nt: TGTGCCAGCAGCTTAAGAGGGCAGCCTCCGAACACTGAAGCTTTCTTT

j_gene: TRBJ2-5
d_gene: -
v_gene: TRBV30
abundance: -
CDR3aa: CAWSTYNLQETQYF
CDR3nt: TGTGCCTGGAGTACCTACAACCTCCAAGAGACCCAGTACTTC

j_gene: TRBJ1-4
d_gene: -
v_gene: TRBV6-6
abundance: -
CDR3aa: CASSYWGTEKLFF
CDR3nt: TGTGCCAGCAGCTATTGGGGGACTGAAAAACTGTTTTTT

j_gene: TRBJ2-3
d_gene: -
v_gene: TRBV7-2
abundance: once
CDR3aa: CASSFWASQDTQYF
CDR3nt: TGTGCCAGCAGCTTCTGGGCTTCTCAGGATACGCAGTATTTT

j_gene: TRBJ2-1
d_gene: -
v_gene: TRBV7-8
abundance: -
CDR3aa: CASSPSQKSYNEQFF
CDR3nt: TGTGCCAGCAGCCCCAGTCAGAAGTCCTACAATGAGCAGTTCTTC

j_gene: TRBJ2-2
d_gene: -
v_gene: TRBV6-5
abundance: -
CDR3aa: CASRFVAGNTGELFF
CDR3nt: TGTGCCAGCAGATTCGTGGCTGGCAACACCGGGGAGCTGTTTTTT

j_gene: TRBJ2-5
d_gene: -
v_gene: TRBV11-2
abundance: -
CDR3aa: CASSPPPQFGTQYF
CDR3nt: TGTGCCAGCAGTCCACCCCCCCAATTCGGGACCCAGTACTTC

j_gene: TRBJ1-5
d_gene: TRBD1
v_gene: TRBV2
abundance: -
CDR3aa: CASRGQSNQPQHF
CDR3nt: TGTGCCAGCAGGGGACAGAGCAATCAGCCCCAGCATTTT

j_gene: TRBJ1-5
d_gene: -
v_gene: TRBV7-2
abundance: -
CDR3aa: CASSLDGGGGQPQHF
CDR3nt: TGTGCCAGCAGCTTAGACGGTGGGGGTGGTCAGCCCCAGCATTTT

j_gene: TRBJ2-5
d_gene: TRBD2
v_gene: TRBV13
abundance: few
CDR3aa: CASSHGLAGGLETQYF
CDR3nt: TGTGCCAGCAGCCACGGACTAGCGGGGGGGCTGGAGACCCAGTACTTC

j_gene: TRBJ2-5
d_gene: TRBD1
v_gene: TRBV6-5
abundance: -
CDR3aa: CASRDRVETQYF
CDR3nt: TGTGCCAGCAGGGACAGGGTTGAGACCCAGTACTTC